This T cell receptor (beta chain) was retrieved from a study of shared clonotypes between healthy human individuals. The trim removed 3 bases at V and 2 bases at J, leaving 3 bases unmatched. The CDR3 sequence is 15 residues long. Germline CDR1 is MGHRA and CDR2 is YSYEKL. Study-wide results and caveats: Naive subsets typically showed greater estimated richness than memory subsets.

To note about this clone: Its antigen remains unidentified.

Template for every sorted-subset replicate PCR totaled about 200 ng DNA, roughly 30,000 T cell genomes. The table came from immunoSEQ multiplex PCR; TCRdb's copy has only in-frame clones and leaves some out. The sample carries approximately 620,000 clones, 97% recorded once. Investigators divided CD4+ cells into CD45RA+ naive and CD45RA-negative memory subsets. This chain uses TRBV4-1 with TRBJ2-3, with TRBD2 identical over 9 bases. Input material: naive CD4+ T cells sorted from blood. Subset of the sample: CD45RA+ positively selected. The receptor's source is a woman aged 25 to 39 in good health. The CDR3 nucleotides are TGCGCCAGCAGCCACTCTAGCGGGGTCACAGATACGCAGTATTTT. Translating gives CASSHSSGVTDTQYF.